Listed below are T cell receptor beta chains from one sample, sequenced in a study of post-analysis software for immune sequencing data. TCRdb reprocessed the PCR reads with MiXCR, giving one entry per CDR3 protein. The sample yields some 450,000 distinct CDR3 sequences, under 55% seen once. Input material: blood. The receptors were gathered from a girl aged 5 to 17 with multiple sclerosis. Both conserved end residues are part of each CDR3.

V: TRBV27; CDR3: CASSLTPYRGEGETQYF
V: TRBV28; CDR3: CASSFETIGSEQYF
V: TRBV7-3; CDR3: CASSLGMTSGRRPAYNEQFF
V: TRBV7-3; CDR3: CASSLTGLENYEQYF
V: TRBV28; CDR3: CASSFRGLRDPAAVNTEAFF
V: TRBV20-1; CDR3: CSARETGTAPYGYTF
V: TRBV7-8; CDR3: CASSLERGGTDQETQYF
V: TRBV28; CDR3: CASSPTRRRASYEQYF
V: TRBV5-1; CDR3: CASSLGGQGRSFF
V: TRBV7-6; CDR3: CASSPEIRGRNYGYTF
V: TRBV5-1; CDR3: CASMIDSHNEQFF
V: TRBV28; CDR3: CASRIDTQETQYF
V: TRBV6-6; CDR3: CASTQGLDQPQHF
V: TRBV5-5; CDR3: CASSLGPGGSSGRARNEQFF
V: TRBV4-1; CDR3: CASSPGRVGTLGYNEQFF
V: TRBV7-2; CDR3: CASTRDLYNEQFF